This T cell receptor (beta chain) was found in a study of cytomegalovirus exposure and HLA in healthy donors. Findings and caveats of the study: In the roughly 120 validation repertoires, a later analysis found that first-cohort TCR clusters tended to co-occur. Cytomegalovirus status, reportedly, was diagnosed with high specificity and sensitivity by the classifier. Three of the chains that were CMV-associated were confirmed in vitro to be specific for CMV antigens.

Sequencing used immunoSEQ multiplex PCR; TCRdb keeps in-frame clones, though not all of them. The sample contains 130,000 to 150,000 clones, about 91% of which appear only once. Turning to this clone: Its specificity is not known.

From germline, CDR1 is MNHEY and CDR2 SVGAGI. V shed 2 bases and J shed 7 bases, with 11 bases lying between them. This CDR3 region has 13 residues. This TCR came from a woman younger than 35 in good health and CMV-seropositive. Specimen: PBMCs. V and J are TRBV6-5 and TRBJ1-2; D is ambiguous. The DNA of the CDR3 is TGTGCCAGCAGTTACGTCGGGATTGCTGGCTACACCTTC. This gives the protein CASSYVGIAGYTF.